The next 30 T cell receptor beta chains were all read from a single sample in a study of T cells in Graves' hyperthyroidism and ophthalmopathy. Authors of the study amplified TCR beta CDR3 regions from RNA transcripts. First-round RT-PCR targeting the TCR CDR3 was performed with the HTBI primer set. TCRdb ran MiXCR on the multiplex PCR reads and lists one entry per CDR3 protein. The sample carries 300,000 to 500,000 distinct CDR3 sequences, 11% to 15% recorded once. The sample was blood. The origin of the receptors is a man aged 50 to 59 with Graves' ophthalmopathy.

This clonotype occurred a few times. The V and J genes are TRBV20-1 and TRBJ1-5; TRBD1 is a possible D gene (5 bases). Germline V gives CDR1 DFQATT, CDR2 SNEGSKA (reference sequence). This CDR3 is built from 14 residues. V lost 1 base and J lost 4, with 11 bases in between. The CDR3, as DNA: TGCAGTGCTAGAGTGACAGTGGGAAATCAGCCCCAGCATTTT. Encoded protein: CSARVTVGNQPQHF.

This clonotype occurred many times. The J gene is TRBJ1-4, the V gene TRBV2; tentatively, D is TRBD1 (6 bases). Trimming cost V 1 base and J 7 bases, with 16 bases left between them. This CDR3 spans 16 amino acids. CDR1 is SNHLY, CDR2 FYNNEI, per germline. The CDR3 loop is CASSEGIGGLTEKLFF. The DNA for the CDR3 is TGTGCCAGCAGTGAAGGGATCGGGGGCCTTACTGAAAAACTGTTTTTT.

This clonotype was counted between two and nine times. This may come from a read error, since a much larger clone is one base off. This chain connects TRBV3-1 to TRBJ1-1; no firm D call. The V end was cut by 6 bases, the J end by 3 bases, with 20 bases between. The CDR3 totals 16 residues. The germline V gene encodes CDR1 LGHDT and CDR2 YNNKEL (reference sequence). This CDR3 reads CASSPLPPARDTEAFF. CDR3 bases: TGTGCCAGCAGTCCCTTGCCGCCGGCGAGAGACACTGAAGCTTTCTTT.

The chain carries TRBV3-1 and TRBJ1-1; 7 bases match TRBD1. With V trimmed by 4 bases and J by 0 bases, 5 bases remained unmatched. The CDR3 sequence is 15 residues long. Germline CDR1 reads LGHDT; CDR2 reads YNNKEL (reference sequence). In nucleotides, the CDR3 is TGTGCCAGCAGCCGGGGGGACAGCATGAACACTGAAGCTTTCTTT. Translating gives CASSRGDSMNTEAFF.

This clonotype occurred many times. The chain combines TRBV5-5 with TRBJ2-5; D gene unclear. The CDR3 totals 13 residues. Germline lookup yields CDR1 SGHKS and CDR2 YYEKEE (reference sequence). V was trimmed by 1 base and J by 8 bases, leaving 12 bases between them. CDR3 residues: CASSLIASVTQYF. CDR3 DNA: TGTGCCAGCAGCTTGATTGCCTCGGTAACCCAGTACTTC. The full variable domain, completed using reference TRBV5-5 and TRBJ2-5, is DAGVTQSPTHLIKTRGQQVTLRCSPISGHKSVSWYQQVLGQGPQFIFQYYEKEERGRGNFPDRFSARQFPNYSSELNVNALLLGDSALYLCASSLIASVTQYFGPGTRLLVL.

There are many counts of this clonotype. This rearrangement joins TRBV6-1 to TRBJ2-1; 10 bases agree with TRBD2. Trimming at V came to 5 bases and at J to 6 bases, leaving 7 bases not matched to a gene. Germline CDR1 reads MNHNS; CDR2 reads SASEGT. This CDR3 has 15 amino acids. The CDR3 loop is CASSYASGSSNEQFF. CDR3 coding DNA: TGTGCCAGCAGTTACGCTAGCGGGAGTTCCAATGAGCAGTTCTTC.

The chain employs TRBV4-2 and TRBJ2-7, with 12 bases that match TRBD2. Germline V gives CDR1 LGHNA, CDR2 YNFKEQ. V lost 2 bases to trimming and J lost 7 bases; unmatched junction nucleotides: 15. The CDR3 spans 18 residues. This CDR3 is CASSQQGLAGSPLEEQYF. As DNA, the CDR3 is TGTGCCAGCAGCCAACAAGGACTAGCGGGATCCCCCCTCGAGGAGCAGTACTTC.

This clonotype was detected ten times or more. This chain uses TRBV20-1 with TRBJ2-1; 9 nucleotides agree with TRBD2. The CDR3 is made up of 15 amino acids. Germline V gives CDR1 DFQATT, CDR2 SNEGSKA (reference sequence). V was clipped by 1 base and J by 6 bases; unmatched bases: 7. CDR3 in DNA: TGCAGTGCTAGAGGGTCCCTAGCGGGACTCAATGAGCAGTTCTTC. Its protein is CSARGSLAGLNEQFF.

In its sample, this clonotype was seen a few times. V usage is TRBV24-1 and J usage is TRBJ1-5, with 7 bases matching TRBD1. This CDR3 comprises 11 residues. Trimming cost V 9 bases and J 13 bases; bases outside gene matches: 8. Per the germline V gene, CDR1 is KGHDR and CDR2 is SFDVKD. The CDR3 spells CATGVLGQQHF. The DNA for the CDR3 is TGTGCCACCGGCGTGTTGGGACAGCAGCATTTT.

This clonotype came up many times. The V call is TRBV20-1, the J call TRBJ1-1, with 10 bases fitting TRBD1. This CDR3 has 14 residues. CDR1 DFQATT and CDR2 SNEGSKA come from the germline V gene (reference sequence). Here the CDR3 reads CSTGGQGFVPEAFF. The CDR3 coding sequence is TGCAGCACGGGGGGACAGGGGTTTGTCCCTGAAGCTTTCTTT.

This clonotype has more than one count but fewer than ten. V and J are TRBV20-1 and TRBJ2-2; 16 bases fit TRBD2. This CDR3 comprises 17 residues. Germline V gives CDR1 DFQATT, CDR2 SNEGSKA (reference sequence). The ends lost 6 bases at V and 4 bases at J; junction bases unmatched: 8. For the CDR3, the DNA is TGCAGTGCCCGACTGGGACTAGCGGGAGGGCCCACCGGGGAGCTGTTTTTT. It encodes CSARLGLAGGPTGELFF.

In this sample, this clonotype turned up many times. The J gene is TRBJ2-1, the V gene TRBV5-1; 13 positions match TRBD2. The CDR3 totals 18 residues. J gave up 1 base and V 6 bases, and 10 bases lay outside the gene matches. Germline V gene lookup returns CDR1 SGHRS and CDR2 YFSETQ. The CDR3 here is CASNTELAGGLSYNEQFF. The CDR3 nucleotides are TGCGCCAGCAACACGGAACTAGCGGGAGGGTTGTCCTACAATGAGCAGTTCTTC.

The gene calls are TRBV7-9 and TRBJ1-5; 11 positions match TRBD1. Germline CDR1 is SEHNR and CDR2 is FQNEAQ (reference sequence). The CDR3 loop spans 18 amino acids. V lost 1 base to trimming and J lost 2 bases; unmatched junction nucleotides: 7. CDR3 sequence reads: CASSLVGQGAARNQPQHF. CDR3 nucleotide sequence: TGTGCCAGCAGCTTAGTTGGACAGGGGGCTGCGCGCAATCAGCCCCAGCATTTT.

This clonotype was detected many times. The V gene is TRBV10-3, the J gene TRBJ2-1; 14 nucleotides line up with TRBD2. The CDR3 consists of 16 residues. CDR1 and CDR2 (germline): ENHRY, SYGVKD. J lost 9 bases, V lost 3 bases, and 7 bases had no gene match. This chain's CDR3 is CAISESGTSGRGEQFF. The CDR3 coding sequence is TGTGCCATCAGTGAATCCGGGACTAGCGGGAGAGGTGAGCAGTTCTTC.

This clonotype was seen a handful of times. CDR3 region: CASSLAGSQGVHGYTF. The DNA for the CDR3 is TGTGCCAGCAGCTTAGCAGGCTCCCAGGGAGTCCATGGCTACACCTTC. This chain uses TRBV13 with TRBJ1-2; possible D gene TRBD1, 5 bases. Trimming removed 1 base from V and 6 bases from J, with 18 bases in between. CDR3 size: 16 residues. Looked up from germline, CDR1 is PRHDT and CDR2 is FYEKMQ (reference sequence).

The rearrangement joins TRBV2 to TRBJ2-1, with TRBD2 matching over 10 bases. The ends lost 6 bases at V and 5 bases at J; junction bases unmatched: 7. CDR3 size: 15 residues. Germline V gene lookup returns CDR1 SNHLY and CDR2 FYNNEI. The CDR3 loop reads CASSLTSGFNNEQFF. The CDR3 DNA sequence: TGTGCCAGCAGCCTGACTAGCGGGTTTAACAATGAGCAGTTCTTC.

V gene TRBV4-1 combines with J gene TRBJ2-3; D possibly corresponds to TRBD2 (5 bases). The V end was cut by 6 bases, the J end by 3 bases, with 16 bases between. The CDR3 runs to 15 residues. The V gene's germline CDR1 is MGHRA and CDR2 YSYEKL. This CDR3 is CASSQDWLVTDTQYF. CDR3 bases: TGCGCCAGCAGTCAGGACTGGCTGGTGACAGATACGCAGTATTTT.

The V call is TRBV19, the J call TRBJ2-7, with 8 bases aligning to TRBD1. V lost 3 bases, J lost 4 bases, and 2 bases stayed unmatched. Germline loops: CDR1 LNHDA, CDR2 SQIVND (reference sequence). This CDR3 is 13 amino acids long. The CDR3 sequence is CASSIQGAYEQYF. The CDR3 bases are TGTGCCAGTAGTATTCAGGGGGCGTACGAGCAGTACTTC.

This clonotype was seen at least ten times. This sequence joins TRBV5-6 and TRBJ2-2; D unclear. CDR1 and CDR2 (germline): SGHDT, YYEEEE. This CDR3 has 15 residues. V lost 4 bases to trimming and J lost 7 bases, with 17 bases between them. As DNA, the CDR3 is TGTGCCAGCAGCCTCGGGCTAGTTGATCGCGGGGAGCTGTTTTTT. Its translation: CASSLGLVDRGELFF.

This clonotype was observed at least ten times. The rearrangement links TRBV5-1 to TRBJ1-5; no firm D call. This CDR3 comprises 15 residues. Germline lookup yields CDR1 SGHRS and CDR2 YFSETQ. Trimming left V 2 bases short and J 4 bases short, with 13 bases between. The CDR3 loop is CASSFDGENNQPQHF. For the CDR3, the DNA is TGCGCCAGCAGCTTTGACGGGGAGAATAATCAGCCCCAGCATTTT.

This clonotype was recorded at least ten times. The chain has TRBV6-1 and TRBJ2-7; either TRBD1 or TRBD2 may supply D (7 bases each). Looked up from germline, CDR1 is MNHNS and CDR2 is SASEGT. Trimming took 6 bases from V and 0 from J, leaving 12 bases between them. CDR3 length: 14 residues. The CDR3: CASRTGTNSYEQYF. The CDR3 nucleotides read TGTGCCAGCAGGACAGGGACTAACTCCTACGAGCAGTACTTC.

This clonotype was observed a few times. The CDR3 loop is CASSPPGALAGGYNEQFF. CDR3 nucleotide sequence: TGTGCCAGCAGCCCCCCCGGGGCCCTAGCGGGAGGCTACAATGAGCAGTTCTTC. This rearrangement joins TRBV7-9 to TRBJ2-1, with 11 bases that match TRBD2. The V gene's germline CDR1 is SEHNR and CDR2 FQNEAQ (reference sequence). CDR3 length: 18 amino acids. Trimming removed 5 bases from V and 3 bases from J; junction bases left unmatched: 12. Full variable domain (remainder filled in from reference TRBV7-9 and TRBJ2-1): DTGVSQNPRHKITKRGQNVTFRCDPISEHNRLYWYRQTLGQGPEFLTYFQNEAQLEKSRLLSDRFSAERPKGSFSTLEIQRTEQGDSAMYLCASSPPGALAGGYNEQFFGPGTRLTVL.

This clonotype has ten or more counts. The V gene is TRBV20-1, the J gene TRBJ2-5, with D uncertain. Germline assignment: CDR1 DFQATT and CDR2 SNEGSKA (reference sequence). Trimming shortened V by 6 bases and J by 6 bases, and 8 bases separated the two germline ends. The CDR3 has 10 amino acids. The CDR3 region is CSAKTQTQYF. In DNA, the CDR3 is TGCAGTGCCAAAACCCAGACCCAGTACTTC.

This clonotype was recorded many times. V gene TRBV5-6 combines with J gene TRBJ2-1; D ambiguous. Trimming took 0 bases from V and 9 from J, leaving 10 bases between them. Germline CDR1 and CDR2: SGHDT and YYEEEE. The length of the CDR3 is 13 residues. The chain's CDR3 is CASSLAAGTEQFF. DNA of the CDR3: TGTGCCAGCAGCTTGGCAGCCGGTACTGAGCAGTTCTTC.

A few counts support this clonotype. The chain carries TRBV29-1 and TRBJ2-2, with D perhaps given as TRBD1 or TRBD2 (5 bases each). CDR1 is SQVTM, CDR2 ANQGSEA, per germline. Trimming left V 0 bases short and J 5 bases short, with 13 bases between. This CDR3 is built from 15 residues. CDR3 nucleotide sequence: TGCAGCGTTGAAGATCCAGGGAGTCGGACCGGGGAGCTGTTTTTT. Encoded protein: CSVEDPGSRTGELFF.

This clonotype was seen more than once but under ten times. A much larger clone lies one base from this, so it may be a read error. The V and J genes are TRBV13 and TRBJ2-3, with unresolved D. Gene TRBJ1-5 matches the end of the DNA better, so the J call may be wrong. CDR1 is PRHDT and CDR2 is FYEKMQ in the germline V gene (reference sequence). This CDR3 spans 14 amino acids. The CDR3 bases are TGTGCCAGCAGCCCTGAGGCGGGATCAGATACGCAGCATTTT. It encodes CASSPEAGSDTQHF.

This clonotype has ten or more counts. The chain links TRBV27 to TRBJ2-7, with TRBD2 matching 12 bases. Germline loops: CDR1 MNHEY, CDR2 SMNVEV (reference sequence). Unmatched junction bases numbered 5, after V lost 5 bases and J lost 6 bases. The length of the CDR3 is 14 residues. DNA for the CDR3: TGTGCCAGCAGTCAAACTAGCGGGAGGCGCGAGCAGTACTTC. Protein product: CASSQTSGRREQYF.

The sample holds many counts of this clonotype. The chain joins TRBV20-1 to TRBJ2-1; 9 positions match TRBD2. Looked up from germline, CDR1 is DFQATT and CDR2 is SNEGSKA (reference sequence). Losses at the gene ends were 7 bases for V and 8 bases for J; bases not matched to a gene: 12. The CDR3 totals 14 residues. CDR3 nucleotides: TGCAGTGTGGAACCGCGGGAGGGTCTCTATGAGCAGTTCTTC. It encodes CSVEPREGLYEQFF.

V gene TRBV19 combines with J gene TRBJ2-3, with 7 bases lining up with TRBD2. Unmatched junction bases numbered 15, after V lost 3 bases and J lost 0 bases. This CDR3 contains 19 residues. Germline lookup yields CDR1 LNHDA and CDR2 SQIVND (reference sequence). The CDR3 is CASSMRRATSVTSTDTQYF. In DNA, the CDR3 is TGTGCCAGTAGTATGAGAAGAGCCACTAGCGTAACTAGCACAGATACGCAGTATTTT.

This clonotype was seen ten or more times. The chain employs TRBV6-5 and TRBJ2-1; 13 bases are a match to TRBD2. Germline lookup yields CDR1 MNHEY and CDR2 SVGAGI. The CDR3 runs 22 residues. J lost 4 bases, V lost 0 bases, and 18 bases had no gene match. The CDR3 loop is CASSYSRQGYTSGRAGYNEQFF. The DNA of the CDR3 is TGTGCCAGCAGTTACTCTCGACAGGGTTACACTAGCGGGAGGGCGGGTTACAATGAGCAGTTCTTC.